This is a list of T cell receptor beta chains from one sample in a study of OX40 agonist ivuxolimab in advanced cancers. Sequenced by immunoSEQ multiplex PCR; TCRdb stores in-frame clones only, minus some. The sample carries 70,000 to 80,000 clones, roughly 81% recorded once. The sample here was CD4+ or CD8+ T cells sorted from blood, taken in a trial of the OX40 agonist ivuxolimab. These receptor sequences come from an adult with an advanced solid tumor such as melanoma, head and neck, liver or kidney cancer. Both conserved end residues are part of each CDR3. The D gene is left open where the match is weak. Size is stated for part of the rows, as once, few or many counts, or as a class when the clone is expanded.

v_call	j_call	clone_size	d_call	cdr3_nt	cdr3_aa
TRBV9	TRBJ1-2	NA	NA	TGTGCCAGCAGCGTAGGGGTTGGCGGCTACACCTTC	CASSVGVGGYTF
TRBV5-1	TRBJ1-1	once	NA	TGCGCCAGCAGTAAGGGGGGGTCTTCAGGGATGAACACTGAAGCTTTCTTT	CASSKGGSSGMNTEAFF
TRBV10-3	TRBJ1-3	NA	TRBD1	TGTGCCACCGGGACAGGGGGCGATAGCCCTGGAAACACCATATATTTT	CATGTGGDSPGNTIYF
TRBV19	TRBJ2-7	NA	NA	TGTGCCAGTAGTATCGGTCCAGGACAGCCCTCCTACGAGCAGTACTTC	CASSIGPGQPSYEQYF
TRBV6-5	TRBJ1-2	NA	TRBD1	TGTGCCAGCAGTTATGTACAGGGGGGGAATGGCTACACCTTC	CASSYVQGGNGYTF
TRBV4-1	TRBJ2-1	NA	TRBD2	TGCGCCAGCAGCCAGCACGGACTAGCGGGAGGGGGGGTCAATGAGCAGTTCTTC	CASSQHGLAGGGVNEQFF
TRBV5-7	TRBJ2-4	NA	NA	TGTGCCAGCAGCTTGAACATTCAGTACTTC	CASSLNIQYF
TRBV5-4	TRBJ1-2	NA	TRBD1	TGTGCCAGCAGCAGAAACCGGGACAGGGCTTTCGGCTACACCTTC	CASSRNRDRAFGYTF
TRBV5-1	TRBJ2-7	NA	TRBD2	TGCGCCAGCAGCTCAGACCCGGGACTAGCTAAAGAGCAGTACTTC	CASSSDPGLAKEQYF
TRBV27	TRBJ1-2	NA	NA	TGTGCCAGCAGTCGGCAGGGCGGTCACTATGGCTACACCTTC	CASSRQGGHYGYTF
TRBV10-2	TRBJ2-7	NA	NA	TGCGCCAGCAGTGAGTCTGGTTTTTCGGTGTACGAGCAGTACTTC	CASSESGFSVYEQYF
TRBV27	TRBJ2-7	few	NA	TGTGCCAGCAGTTCTCAAACACGCACCTACGAGCAGTACTTC	CASSSQTRTYEQYF
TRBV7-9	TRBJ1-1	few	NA	TGTGCCAGCAGCTTAGGGAAATTAATGAACACTGAAGCTTTCTTT	CASSLGKLMNTEAFF
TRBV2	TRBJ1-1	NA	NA	TGTGCCAGCAGCAGGGACAAGAACACTGAAGCTTTCTTT	CASSRDKNTEAFF
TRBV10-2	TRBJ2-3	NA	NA	TGCGCCAGCAGTGAGTACCGACTAGGTCAGATCGTCGGTACGCAGTATTTT	CASSEYRLGQIVGTQYF
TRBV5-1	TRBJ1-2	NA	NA	TGCGCCAGCAGCTTGTATTCGGGGGGGGGACCCCATGGCTACACCTTC	CASSLYSGGGPHGYTF
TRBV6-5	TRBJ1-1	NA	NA	TGTGCCAGCAGTGACTTACGGATACTGAACACTGAAGCTTTCTTT	CASSDLRILNTEAFF
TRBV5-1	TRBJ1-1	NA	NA	TGCGCCAGCATTGACCCGGGAACGAACACTGAAGCTTTCTTT	CASIDPGTNTEAFF
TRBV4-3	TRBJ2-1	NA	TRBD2	TGCGCCAGCAGCCAAGGTTCTGGACTAGCGGGAGCCGGTGAGCAGTTCTTC	CASSQGSGLAGAGEQFF
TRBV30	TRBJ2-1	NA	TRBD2	TGTGCCTGGAGTATAAGGGAGGGGTCCAATGAGCAGTTCTTC	CAWSIREGSNEQFF
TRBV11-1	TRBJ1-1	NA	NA	TGTGCCAGCAGTGTCCACACTGAAGCTTTCTTT	CASSVHTEAFF
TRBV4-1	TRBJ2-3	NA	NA	TGCGCCAGCAGCCAAGAGACTTGGTATAACCCCAAAGATACGCAGTATTTT	CASSQETWYNPKDTQYF
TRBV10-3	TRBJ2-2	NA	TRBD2	TGTGCCATCAGGACCGGGACTAGCGGCCAGAGGGGGACCGGGGAGCTGTTTTTT	CAIRTGTSGQRGTGELFF
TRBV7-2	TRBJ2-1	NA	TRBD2	TGTGCCAGCAGCTTAGGGCGGGGGGGCTCGAATGAGCAGTTCTTC	CASSLGRGGSNEQFF
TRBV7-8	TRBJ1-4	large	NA	TGTGCCAGCAGCATCGGTAATGAAAAACTGTTTTTT	CASSIGNEKLFF
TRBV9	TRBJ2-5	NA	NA	TGTGCCAGCAGCCCTCAGTACCAAGAGACCCAGTACTTC	CASSPQYQETQYF
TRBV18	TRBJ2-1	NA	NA	TGTGCCAGCTCACCACTGAGGGGCGGCAATGAGCAGTTCTTC	CASSPLRGGNEQFF
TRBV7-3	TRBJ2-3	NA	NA	TGTGCCAGCGGAGGGTATGGCACAGATACGCAGTATTTT	CASGGYGTDTQYF
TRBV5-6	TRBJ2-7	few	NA	TGTGCCAGCAGCTTGGCAGAACACGAGCAGTACTTC	CASSLAEHEQYF
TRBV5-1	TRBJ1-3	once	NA	TGCGCCAGCTCAACCTCGTCTGGAAACACCATATATTTT	CASSTSSGNTIYF
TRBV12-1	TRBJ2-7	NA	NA	TGTGCCAGCAGCCCGAGGTTTGGTAGCCGGGTAAGCTCCTACGAGCAGTACTTC	CASSPRFGSRVSSYEQYF
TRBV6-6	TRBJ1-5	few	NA	TGTGCCAGCAGTAGCCAGGCTATTCCCCAGCATTTT	CASSSQAIPQHF